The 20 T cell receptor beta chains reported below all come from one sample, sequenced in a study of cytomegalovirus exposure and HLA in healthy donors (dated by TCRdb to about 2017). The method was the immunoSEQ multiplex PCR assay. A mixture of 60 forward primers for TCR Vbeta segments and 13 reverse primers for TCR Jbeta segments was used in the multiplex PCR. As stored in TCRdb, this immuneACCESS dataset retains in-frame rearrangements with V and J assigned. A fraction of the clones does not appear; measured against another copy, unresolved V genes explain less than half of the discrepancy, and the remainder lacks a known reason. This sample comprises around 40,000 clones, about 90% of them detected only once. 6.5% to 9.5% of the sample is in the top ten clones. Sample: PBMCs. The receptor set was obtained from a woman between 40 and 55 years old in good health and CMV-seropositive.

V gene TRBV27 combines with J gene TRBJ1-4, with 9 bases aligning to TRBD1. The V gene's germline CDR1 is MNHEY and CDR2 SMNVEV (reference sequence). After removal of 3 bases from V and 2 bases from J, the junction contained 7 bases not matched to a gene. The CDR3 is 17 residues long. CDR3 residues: CASSLFGQGFTNEKLFF. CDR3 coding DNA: TGTGCCAGCAGTTTGTTTGGACAGGGGTTCACTAATGAAAAACTGTTTTTT.

The CDR3 region is CASSPQLEETQYF. In DNA, the CDR3 is TGTGCCAGCAGCCCCCAACTCGAAGAGACCCAGTACTTC. This rearrangement joins TRBV11-2 to TRBJ2-5; no definite D call. V was trimmed by 5 bases and J by 3 bases, leaving 10 bases between them. The CDR3 is 13 amino acids. CDR1 and CDR2 from the germline V gene are SGHAT and FQNNGV.

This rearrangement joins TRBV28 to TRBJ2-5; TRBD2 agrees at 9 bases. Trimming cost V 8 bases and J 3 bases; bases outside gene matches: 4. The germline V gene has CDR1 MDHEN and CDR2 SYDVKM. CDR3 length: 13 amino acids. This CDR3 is CASPLAGEETQYF. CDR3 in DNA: TGTGCCAGCCCGTTAGCGGGGGAAGAGACCCAGTACTTC.

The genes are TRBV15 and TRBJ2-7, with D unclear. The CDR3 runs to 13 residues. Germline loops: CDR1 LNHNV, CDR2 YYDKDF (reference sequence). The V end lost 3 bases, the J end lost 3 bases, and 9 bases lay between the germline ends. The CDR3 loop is CATSRRIDYEQYF. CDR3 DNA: TGTGCCACCAGCAGGAGGATAGACTACGAGCAGTACTTC.

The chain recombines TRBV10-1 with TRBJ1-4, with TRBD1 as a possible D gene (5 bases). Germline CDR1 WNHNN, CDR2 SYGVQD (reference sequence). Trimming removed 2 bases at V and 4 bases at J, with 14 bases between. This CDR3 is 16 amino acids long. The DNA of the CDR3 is TGCGCCAGCAGTGAGGTGGGGGGTGAGGGTAATGAAAAACTGTTTTTT. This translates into CASSEVGGEGNEKLFF.

CDR3 sequence reads: CASSLGQGAPNTGELFF. In DNA form, the CDR3 reads TGTGCCAGCAGCTTAGGACAGGGTGCGCCGAACACCGGGGAGCTGTTTTTT. V is TRBV7-2 and J is TRBJ2-2; 7 nucleotides match TRBD1. From germline, CDR1 is SGHTA and CDR2 FQGNSA. The CDR3 sequence is 17 residues long. Trimming at V came to 1 base and at J to 0 bases, leaving 5 bases not matched to a gene.

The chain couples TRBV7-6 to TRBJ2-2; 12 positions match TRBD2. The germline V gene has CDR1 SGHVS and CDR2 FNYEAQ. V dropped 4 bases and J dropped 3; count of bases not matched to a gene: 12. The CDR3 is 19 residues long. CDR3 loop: CASSSKSRTSGIDTGELFF. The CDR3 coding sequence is TGTGCCAGCAGCTCCAAGTCTCGGACTAGCGGGATAGACACCGGGGAGCTGTTTTTT.

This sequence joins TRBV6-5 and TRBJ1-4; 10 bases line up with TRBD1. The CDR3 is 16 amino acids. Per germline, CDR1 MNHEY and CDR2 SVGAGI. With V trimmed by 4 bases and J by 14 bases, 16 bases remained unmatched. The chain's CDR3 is CASSSSRTGGLGELFF. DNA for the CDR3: TGTGCCAGCAGTTCATCCCGGACAGGGGGGTTGGGTGAGCTGTTTTTT.

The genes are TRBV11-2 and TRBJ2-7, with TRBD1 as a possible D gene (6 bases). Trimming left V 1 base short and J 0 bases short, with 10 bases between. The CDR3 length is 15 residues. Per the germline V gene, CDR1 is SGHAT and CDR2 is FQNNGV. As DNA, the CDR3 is TGTGCCAGCAGCTTAGCAGGGGACGGCTCCTACGAGCAGTACTTC. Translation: CASSLAGDGSYEQYF.

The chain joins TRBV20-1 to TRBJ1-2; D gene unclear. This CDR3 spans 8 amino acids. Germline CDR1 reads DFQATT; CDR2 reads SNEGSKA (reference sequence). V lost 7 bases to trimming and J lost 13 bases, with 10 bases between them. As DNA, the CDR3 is TGCAGTGGTCCGGAGGGCACCTTC. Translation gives CSGPEGTF.

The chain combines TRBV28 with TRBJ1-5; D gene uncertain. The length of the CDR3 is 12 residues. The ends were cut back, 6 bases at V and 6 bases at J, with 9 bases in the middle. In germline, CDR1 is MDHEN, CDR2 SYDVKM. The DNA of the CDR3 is TGTGCCAGCAGCCTTGTCGGTCAGCCCCAGCATTTT. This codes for CASSLVGQPQHF.

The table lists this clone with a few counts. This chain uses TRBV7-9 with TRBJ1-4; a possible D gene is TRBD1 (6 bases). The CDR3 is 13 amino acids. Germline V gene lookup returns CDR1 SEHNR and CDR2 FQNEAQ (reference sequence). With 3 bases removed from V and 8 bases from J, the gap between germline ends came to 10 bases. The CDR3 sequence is CASSLGQPEKLFF. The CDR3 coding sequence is TGTGCCAGCAGCTTGGGACAACCCGAAAAACTGTTTTTT.

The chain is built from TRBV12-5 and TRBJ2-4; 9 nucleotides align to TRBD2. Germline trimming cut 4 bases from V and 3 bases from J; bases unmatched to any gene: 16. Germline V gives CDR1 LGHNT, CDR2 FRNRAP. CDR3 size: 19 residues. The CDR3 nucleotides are TGTGCTAGTGGTTCTCAAATTAGCGGGGGATGGTATGGCAAAAACATTCAGTACTTC. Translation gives CASGSQISGGWYGKNIQYF.

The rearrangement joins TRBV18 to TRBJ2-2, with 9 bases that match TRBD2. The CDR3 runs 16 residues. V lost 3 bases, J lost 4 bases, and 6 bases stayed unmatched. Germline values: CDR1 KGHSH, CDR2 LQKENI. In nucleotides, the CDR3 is TGTGCCAGCTCACCCTCGCTAGCGGGAAGCACCGGGGAGCTGTTTTTT. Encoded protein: CASSPSLAGSTGELFF.

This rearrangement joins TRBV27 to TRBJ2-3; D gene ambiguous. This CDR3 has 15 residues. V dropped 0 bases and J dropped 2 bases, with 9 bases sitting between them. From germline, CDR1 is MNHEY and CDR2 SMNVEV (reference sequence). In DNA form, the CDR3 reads TGTGCCAGCAGTTTATCAAGCCTGCTCACAGATACGCAGTATTTT. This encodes CASSLSSLLTDTQYF.

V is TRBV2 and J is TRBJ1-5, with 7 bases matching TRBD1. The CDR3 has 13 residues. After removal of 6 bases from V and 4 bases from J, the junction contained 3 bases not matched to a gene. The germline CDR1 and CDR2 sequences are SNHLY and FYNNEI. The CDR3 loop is CASRETGNQPQHF. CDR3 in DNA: TGTGCCAGCAGAGAGACAGGGAATCAGCCCCAGCATTTT.

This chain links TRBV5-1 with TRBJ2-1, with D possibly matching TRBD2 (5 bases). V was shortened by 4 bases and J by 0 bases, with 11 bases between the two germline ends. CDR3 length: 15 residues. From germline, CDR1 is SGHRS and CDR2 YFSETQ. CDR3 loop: CASSPTSISYNEQFF. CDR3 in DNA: TGCGCCAGCAGCCCTACTAGTATCTCCTACAATGAGCAGTTCTTC.

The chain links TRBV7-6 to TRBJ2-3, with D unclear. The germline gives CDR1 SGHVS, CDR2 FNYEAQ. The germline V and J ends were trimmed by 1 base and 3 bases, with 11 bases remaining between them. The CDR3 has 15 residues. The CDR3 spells CASSLVVGTTDTQYF. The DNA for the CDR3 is TGTGCCAGCAGCTTAGTGGTGGGCACAACAGATACGCAGTATTTT. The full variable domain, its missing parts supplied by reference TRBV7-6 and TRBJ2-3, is GAGVSQSPRYKVTKRGQDVALRCDPISGHVSLYWYRQALGQGPEFLTYFNYEAQQDKSGLPNDRFSAERPEGSISTLTIQRTEQRDSAMYRCASSLVVGTTDTQYFGPGTRLTVL.

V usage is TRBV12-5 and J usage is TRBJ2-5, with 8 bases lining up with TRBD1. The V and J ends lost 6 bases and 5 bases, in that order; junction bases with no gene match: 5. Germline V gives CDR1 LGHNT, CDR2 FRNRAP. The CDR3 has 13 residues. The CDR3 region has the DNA TGTGCTAGTGGGACAGGGGCCGTGGAGACCCAGTACTTC. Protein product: CASGTGAVETQYF.

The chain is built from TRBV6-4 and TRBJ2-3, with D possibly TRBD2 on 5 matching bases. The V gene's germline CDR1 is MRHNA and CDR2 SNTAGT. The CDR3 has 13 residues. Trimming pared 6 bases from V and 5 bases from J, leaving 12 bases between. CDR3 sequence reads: CASSRGSQDTQYF. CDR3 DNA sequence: TGTGCCAGCAGCCGGGGAAGTCAAGATACGCAGTATTTT.